Listed here are 13 T cell receptor beta chains from one sample, sequenced in a study of blood T cell repertoires in COVID-19. Assay used: immunoSEQ multiplex PCR; TCRdb lists only in-frame clones, some missing. The sample consists of roughly 150,000 clones, about 85% of them appearing once. Sequencing used peripheral blood. These receptors all stem from a woman between 45 and 65 years old with COVID-19, enrolled during active disease.

V and J are TRBV2 and TRBJ2-7, with 9 bases lining up with TRBD2. Germline CDR1 SNHLY, CDR2 FYNNEI. Trimming cost V 2 bases and J 2 bases; bases outside gene matches: 7. The CDR3 contains 16 residues. CDR3 DNA: TGTGCCAGCAGTGAATCGTTAGCGGGGGACCCCTACGAGCAGTACTTC. Translating gives CASSESLAGDPYEQYF.

The chain joins TRBV3-1 (or the pseudogene TRBV3-2) to TRBJ2-7; 7 nucleotides agree with TRBD2. There are 15 residues in the CDR3. After removal of 2 bases from V and 0 bases from J, the junction contained 4 bases not matched to a gene. In germline, CDR1 is LGHDT, CDR2 YNNKEL (reference sequence). The CDR3 here is CASSQRPGGSYEQYF. The DNA of the CDR3 is TGTGCCAGCAGCCAAAGACCGGGGGGCTCCTACGAGCAGTACTTC.

This chain links TRBV6-6 with TRBJ2-4; 7 bases match TRBD2. Trimming removed 5 bases from V and 0 bases from J; junction bases left unmatched: 10. The CDR3 has 17 amino acids. Germline lookup yields CDR1 MNHNY and CDR2 SVGAGI (reference sequence). CDR3 nucleotide sequence: TGTGCCAGCAGTCAATTCGCGGGAGAACTAGCCAAAAACATTCAGTACTTC. Protein sequence: CASSQFAGELAKNIQYF.

The chain recombines TRBV3-1 (or the pseudogene TRBV3-2) with TRBJ2-7; a weak D match, TRBD1 (5 bases). Germline lookup yields CDR1 LGHDT and CDR2 YNNKEL (reference sequence). V shed 6 bases and J shed 3 bases, with 12 bases lying between them. This CDR3 has 13 residues. The chain's CDR3 is CASRPTGNYEQYF. CDR3 DNA: TGTGCCAGCAGACCTACAGGAAACTACGAGCAGTACTTC.

The chain recombines TRBV19 with TRBJ1-2; 12 bases match TRBD1. From germline, CDR1 is LNHDA and CDR2 SQIVND (reference sequence). This CDR3 region has 16 residues. V was pared by 6 bases and J by 5 bases, with 10 bases of the junction left unmatched. The CDR3 loop reads CASRLPGQGARYGYTF. CDR3 in DNA: TGTGCCAGTAGACTACCGGGACAGGGGGCAAGGTATGGCTACACCTTC.

The chain combines TRBV28 with TRBJ1-3, with TRBD1 matching over 7 bases. This CDR3 is 14 amino acids long. The V segment lost 4 bases and the J segment 4 bases; nucleotides outside the gene matches: 4. Germline-derived CDR1 and CDR2 are MDHEN and SYDVKM. The CDR3 DNA is TGTGCCAGCAGTTCCGCGGACAGGGGAAACACCATATATTTT. This sequence encodes CASSSADRGNTIYF.

The genes are TRBV3-1 (or the pseudogene TRBV3-2) and TRBJ1-1; D may be TRBD1 (5 bases). V gave up 4 bases and J gave up 3 bases, with 15 bases separating them. CDR1 is LGHDT, CDR2 YNNKEL, per germline (reference sequence). The CDR3 consists of 15 residues. The CDR3, as DNA: TGTGCCAGCAGCCTTTACGGGGGACGGGACACTGAAGCTTTCTTT. Residues: CASSLYGGRDTEAFF.

The gene calls are TRBV14 and TRBJ1-6; 7 bases map to TRBD1. The CDR3 totals 14 residues. J gave up 8 bases and V 4 bases, and 5 bases lay outside the gene matches. Germline CDR1 and CDR2: SGHDN and FVKESK. The CDR3 DNA sequence: TGTGCCAGCAGCCCCCCGACAGGGTATTCACCCCTCCACTTT. It yields the protein CASSPPTGYSPLHF.

The V call is TRBV6-6, the J call TRBJ2-7; 8 bases are shared with TRBD1. Unmatched junction bases numbered 7, after V lost 0 bases and J lost 3 bases. Germline assignment: CDR1 MNHNY and CDR2 SVGAGI (reference sequence). This CDR3 is built from 16 residues. The CDR3 region is CASSYSWQGANYEQYF. In DNA form, the CDR3 reads TGTGCCAGCAGTTACTCGTGGCAGGGGGCAAACTACGAGCAGTACTTC.

The chain employs TRBV18 and TRBJ1-5; unclear D gene. CDR1 and CDR2 from the germline V gene are KGHSH and LQKENI. This CDR3 contains 14 residues. V lost 6 bases and J lost 8, with 17 bases in between. The CDR3 bases are TGTGCCAGCTCTCTTTCCGCGCGGGATGAGCCCCAGCATTTT. This translates into CASSLSARDEPQHF.

The V gene is TRBV3-1 (or the pseudogene TRBV3-2), the J gene TRBJ2-2; TRBD1 matches at 10 bases. Germline V gene data show CDR1 as LGHDT and CDR2 as YNNKEL (reference sequence). J gave up 6 bases and V 5 bases, and 3 bases lay outside the gene matches. This CDR3 spans 14 amino acids. CDR3 protein: CASSTGQGAGELFF. The CDR3 nucleotides are TGTGCCAGCAGCACCGGACAGGGGGCCGGGGAGCTGTTTTTT.

The chain couples TRBV30 to TRBJ2-3; D is ambiguous. The germline CDR1 and CDR2 sequences are GTSNPN and SVGIG (reference sequence). The CDR3 runs to 16 residues. The germline V and J ends were trimmed by 0 bases and 4 bases, with 17 bases remaining between them. As DNA, the CDR3 is TGTGCCTGGAGTGTGTCGTTTTCGGGTACTTCAGATACGCAGTATTTT. The encoded protein is CAWSVSFSGTSDTQYF.

The sample holds one count of this clone. This chain connects TRBV9 to TRBJ1-2; TRBD1 agrees at 9 bases. Germline CDR1 reads SGDLS; CDR2 reads YYNGEE. The CDR3 covers 14 residues. Trimming at V came to 3 bases and at J to 4 bases, leaving 4 bases not matched to a gene. CDR3 DNA sequence: TGTGCCAGCAGCGACCGACAGGGGGGCTATGGCTACACCTTC. Protein sequence: CASSDRQGGYGYTF.